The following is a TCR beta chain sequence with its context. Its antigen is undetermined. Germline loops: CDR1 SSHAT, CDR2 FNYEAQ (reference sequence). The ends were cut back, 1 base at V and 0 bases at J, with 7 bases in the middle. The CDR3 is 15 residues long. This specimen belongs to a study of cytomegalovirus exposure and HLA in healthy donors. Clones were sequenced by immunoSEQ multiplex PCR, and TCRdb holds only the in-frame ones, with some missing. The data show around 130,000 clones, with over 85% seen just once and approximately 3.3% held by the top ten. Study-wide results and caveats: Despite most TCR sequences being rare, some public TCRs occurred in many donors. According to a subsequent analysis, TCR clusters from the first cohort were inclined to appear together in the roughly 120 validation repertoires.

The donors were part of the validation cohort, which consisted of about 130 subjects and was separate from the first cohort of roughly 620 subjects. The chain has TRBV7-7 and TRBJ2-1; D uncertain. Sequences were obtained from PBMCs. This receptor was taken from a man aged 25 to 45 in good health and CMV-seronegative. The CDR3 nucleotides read TGTGCCAGCAGCTTAGGGGCAGTCTCCTACAATGAGCAGTTCTTC. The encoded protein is CASSLGAVSYNEQFF.